The source of this T cell receptor beta chain is a study of T-cell reconstitution after alpha-beta-depleted transplantation in children. This CDR3 comprises 14 residues. The V gene's germline CDR1 is SGHVS and CDR2 FQNEAQ. The ends were cut back, 5 bases at V and 2 bases at J, with 10 bases in the middle. Preparation of the TCRbeta library used unique molecular identifiers. TCRdb reprocessed the PCR reads via MiXCR and lists one record per CDR3 protein. The sample shows about 200,000 distinct CDR3 sequences, approximately 15% of them seen only once. The TCR comes from a human donor who donated a stem cell graft to a child with acute lymphoblastic leukemia. The sequenced sample was PBMCs from the stem cell graft donor, obtained from the stem cell graft. This sequence joins TRBV7-8 and TRBJ2-1; D gene uncertain. CDR3 in amino acids: CASSPNSAYNEQFF. Here the CDR3 DNA reads TGTGCCAGCAGCCCCAACTCCGCCTACAATGAGCAGTTCTTC.